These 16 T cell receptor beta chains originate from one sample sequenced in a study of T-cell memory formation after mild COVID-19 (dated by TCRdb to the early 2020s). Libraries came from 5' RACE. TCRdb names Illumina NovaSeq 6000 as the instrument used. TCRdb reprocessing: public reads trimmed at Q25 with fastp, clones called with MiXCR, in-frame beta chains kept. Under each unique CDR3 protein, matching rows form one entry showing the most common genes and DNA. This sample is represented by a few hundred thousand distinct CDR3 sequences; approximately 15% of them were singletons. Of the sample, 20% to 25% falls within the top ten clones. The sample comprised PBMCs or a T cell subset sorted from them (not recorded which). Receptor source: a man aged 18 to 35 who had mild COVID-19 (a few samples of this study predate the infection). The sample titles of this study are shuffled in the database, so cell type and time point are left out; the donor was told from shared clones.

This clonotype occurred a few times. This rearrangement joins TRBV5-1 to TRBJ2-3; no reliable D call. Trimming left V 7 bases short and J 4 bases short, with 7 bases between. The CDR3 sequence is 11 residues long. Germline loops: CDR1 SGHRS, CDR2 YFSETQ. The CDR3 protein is CASVSPDTQYF. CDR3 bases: TGCGCCAGCGTATCCCCAGATACGCAGTATTTT. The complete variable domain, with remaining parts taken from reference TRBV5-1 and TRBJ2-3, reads KAGVTQTPRYLIKTRGQQVTLSCSPISGHRSVSWYQQTPGQGLQFLFEYFSETQRNKGNFPGRFSGRQFSNSRSEMNVSTLELGDSALYLCASVSPDTQYFGPGTRLTVL.

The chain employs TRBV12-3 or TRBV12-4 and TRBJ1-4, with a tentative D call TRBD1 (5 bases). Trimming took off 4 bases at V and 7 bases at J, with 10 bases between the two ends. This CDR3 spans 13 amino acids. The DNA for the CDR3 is TGTGCCAGCAGTTCGTCAGGGACTGAAAAACTGTTTTTT. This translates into CASSSSGTEKLFF.

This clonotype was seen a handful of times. This CDR3 reads CASSLGTGLAETQYF. The CDR3 DNA reads as TGCGCCAGCAGCTTGGGAACAGGGTTGGCGGAGACCCAGTACTTC. J is TRBJ2-5 and V is TRBV5-1; D perhaps matches TRBD1 (6 bases). Germline assignment: CDR1 SGHRS and CDR2 YFSETQ. This CDR3 is built from 15 residues. Trimming took off 0 bases at V and 5 bases at J, with 14 bases between the two ends.

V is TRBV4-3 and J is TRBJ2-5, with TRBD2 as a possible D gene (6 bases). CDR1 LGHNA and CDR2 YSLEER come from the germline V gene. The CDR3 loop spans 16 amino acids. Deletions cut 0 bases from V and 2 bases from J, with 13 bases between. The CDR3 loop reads CASSQDGRGAQETQYF. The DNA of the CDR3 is TGCGCCAGCAGCCAAGATGGGCGGGGCGCTCAAGAGACCCAGTACTTC.

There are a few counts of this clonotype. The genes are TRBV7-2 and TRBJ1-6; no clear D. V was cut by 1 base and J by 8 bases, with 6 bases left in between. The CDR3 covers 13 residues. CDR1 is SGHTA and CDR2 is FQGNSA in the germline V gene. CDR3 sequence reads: CASSLGLYSPLHF. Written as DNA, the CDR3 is TGTGCCAGCAGCTTAGGACTGTATTCACCCCTCCACTTT.

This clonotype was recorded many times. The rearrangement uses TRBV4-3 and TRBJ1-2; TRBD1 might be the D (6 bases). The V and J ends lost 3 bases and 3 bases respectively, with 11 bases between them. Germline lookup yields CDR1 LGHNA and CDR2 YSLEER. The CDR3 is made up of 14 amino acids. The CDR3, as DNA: TGCGCCAGCAGCCACGAACAGGGCTACTATGGCTACACCTTC. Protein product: CASSHEQGYYGYTF.

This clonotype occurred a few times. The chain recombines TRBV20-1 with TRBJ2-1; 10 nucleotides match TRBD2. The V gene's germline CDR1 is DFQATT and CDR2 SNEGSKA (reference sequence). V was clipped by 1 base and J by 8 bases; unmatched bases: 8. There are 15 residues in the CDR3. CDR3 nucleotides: TGCAGTGCTAGAGTAAGCGGGGGGGCTGGCGATGAGCAGTTCTTC. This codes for CSARVSGGAGDEQFF.

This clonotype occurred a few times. CDR3 residues: CASSLGPGGYPEAFF. For the CDR3, the DNA is TGCGCCAGCAGCTTGGGGCCAGGGGGGTACCCTGAAGCTTTCTTT. The rearrangement links TRBV5-1 to TRBJ1-1; 7 bases are a match to TRBD1. The CDR3 runs to 15 residues. The germline CDR1 and CDR2 sequences are SGHRS and YFSETQ. V shed 0 bases, J shed 6 bases, and the junction held 8 bases outside the gene matches.

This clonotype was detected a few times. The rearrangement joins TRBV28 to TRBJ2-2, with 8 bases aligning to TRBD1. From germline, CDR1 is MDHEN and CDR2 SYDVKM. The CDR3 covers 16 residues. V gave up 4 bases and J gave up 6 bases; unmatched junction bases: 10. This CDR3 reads CASSSKGQGRPGELFF. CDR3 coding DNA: TGTGCCAGCAGTTCAAAAGGACAGGGCAGGCCCGGGGAGCTGTTTTTT.

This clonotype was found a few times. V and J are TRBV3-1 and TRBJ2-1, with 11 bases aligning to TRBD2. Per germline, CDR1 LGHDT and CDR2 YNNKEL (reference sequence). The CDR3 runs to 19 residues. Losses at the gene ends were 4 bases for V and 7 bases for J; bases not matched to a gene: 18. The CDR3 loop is CASSRPRNLAGGSVNEQFF. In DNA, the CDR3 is TGTGCCAGCAGCCGCCCCAGAAATCTAGCGGGGGGATCAGTAAATGAGCAGTTCTTC.

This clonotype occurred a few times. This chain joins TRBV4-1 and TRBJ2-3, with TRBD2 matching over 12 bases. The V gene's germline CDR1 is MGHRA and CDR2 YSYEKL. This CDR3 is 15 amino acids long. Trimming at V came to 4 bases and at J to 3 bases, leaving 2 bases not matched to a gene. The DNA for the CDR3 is TGCGCCAGCAGCCGGACTAGCGGGGATACAGATACGCAGTATTTT. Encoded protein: CASSRTSGDTDTQYF.

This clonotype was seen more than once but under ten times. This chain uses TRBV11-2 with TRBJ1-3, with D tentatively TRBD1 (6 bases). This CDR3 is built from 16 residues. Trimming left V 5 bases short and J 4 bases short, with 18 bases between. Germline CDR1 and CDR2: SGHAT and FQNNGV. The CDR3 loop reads CASSRARGQKGNTIYF. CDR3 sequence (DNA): TGTGCCAGCAGCCGTGCGAGAGGACAGAAAGGAAACACCATATATTTT.

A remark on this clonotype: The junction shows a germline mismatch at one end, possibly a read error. The CDR3 sequence is CASSIFWGNAGELFF. The CDR3 bases are TGTGCCAGTAGTATCTTTTGGGGGAACGCCGGGGAGCTGTTTTTT. The chain recombines TRBV19 with TRBJ2-2; D may correspond to TRBD1 or TRBD2 (5 bases each). CDR3 size: 15 residues. CDR1 and CDR2 from the germline V gene are LNHDA and SQIVND (reference sequence).

The CDR3 loop reads CASQIAGVPETQYF. The CDR3 coding sequence is TGTGCCAGCCAGATAGCGGGGGTCCCAGAGACCCAGTACTTC. The rearrangement joins TRBV12-3 or TRBV12-4 to TRBJ2-5; 9 bases line up with TRBD2. With V trimmed by 8 bases and J by 4 bases, 8 bases remained unmatched. The CDR3 loop spans 14 amino acids.

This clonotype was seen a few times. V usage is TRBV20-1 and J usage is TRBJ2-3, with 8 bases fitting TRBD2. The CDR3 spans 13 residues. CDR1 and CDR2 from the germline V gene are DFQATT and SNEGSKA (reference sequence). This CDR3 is CRPGAGDTDTQYF. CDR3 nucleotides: TGCAGGCCAGGAGCGGGGGACACAGATACGCAGTATTTT.

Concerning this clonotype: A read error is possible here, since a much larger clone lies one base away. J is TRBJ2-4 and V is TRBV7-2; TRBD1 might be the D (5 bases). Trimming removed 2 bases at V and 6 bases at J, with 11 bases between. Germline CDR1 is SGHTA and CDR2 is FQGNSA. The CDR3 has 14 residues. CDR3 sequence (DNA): TGTGCCAGCAGCTTAAGGCAGGGCGGAAACATTCAGTACTTC. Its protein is CASSLRQGGNIQYF. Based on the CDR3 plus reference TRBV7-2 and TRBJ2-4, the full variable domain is GAGVSQSPSNKVTEKGKDVELRCDPISGHTALYWYRQSLGQGLEFLIYFQGNSAPDKSGLPSDRFSAERTGGSVSTLTIQRTQQEDSAVYLCASSLRQGGNIQYFGAGTRLSVL.